This TCR beta chain derives from a study of long-term antiretroviral therapy in people with HIV. Regarding the study as a whole: Relative to transplant donor controls, diversity remained lower despite increasing after ART. It was not possible to obtain data on ART adherence, viral resistance or therapy changes.

Version v3.0 of the immunoSEQ assay was performed at survey level. Sequencing was designed to cover roughly 40,000-55,000 T-cell genomes in each sample. Here immunoSEQ multiplex PCR was the method, and the copy in TCRdb shows in-frame clones only, minus some. The sample comprises some 29,000 clones, around 97% of which are singletons, and 1.5% to 2% rests with the top ten. Every participant gave one or more pre-ART and two or more post-ART PBMC samples. As to this clone: The antigen is undetermined.

Germline CDR1 reads SNHLY; CDR2 reads FYNNEI. The CDR3 runs 17 residues. With V trimmed by 6 bases and J by 6 bases, 12 bases remained unmatched. The specimen comprised unsorted PBMCs, sampled 7.6 years after starting antiretroviral therapy. This sequence was found in a young man with HIV. V gene TRBV2 combines with J gene TRBJ2-2, with 11 bases identical to TRBD2. The CDR3 is CASRGTSGGPAAGELFF. Written as DNA, the CDR3 is TGTGCCAGCAGAGGGACTAGCGGAGGGCCGGCGGCCGGGGAGCTGTTTTTT.